This TCR beta chain was captured in a study of response to subunit inactivated influenza vaccine. This clonotype was counted a few times. There are 14 residues in the CDR3. Germline V gives CDR1 SQVTM, CDR2 ANQGSEA. V was cut by 0 bases and J by 4 bases, with 11 bases left in between. TCRdb re-called the RT-PCR reads with MiXCR, one entry per CDR3 protein. Among about 540,000 distinct CDR3 sequences, under 30% were seen once, and the ten largest hold approximately 3%. These data were also reused for a study on T cells expressing NK-cell markers. That publication notes: 5'RACE template switching with UMIs produced the TCR beta cDNA.

This chain joins TRBV29-1 and TRBJ2-3; possible D gene TRBD2, 6 bases. This TCR came from a middle-aged man who received an inactivated influenza vaccine. Source: CD4+ T cells sorted from PBMCs, taken 12 days after vaccination. This CDR3 reads CSVEDFSGSDTQYF. For the CDR3, the DNA is TGCAGCGTTGAAGATTTCAGCGGGTCAGATACGCAGTATTTT.